This is a list of T cell receptor beta chains from one sample in a study of chemoradiotherapy in HPV16-positive cancers. The data were produced by immunoSEQ multiplex PCR, yet TCRdb's version contains in-frame clones alone and is incomplete. The table records some 10,000 clones, about four fifths of them present only once. This specimen was blood, taken from a patient who underwent chemoradiotherapy. These receptors came from a human donor with HPV-associated anogenital cancer. The CDR3 runs from the conserved cysteine through the conserved F or W. Fields, in order: V gene, clone size, J gene, D gene, CDR3 protein, CDR3 DNA. D genes are given only for firm matches. A clone size is listed for some rows: how often the clone was seen (once, few, many), or a class if it is expanded.

>TRBV7-6|-|TRBJ2-5|-
CASSSRVMSQETQYF
TGTGCCAGCAGCTCCAGGGTGATGAGTCAAGAGACCCAGTACTTC
>TRBV4-2|-|TRBJ1-1|TRBD1
CASSQDRQGVNTEAFF
TGTGCCAGCAGCCAAGACCGACAGGGAGTCAACACTGAAGCTTTCTTT
>TRBV10-3|-|TRBJ2-7|-
CAISEAGGATNSYEQYF
TGTGCCATCAGTGAGGCGGGTGGGGCTACTAACTCCTACGAGCAGTACTTC
>TRBV7-2|once|TRBJ2-5|TRBD1
CASSSQGAQYF
TGTGCCAGCAGCTCACAGGGGGCCCAGTACTTC
>TRBV4-2|-|TRBJ2-7|TRBD2
CASSQELAGGFYEQYF
TGTGCCAGCAGCCAAGAACTAGCGGGGGGGTTCTACGAGCAGTACTTC
>TRBV18|-|TRBJ1-2|-
CASSPQLGRGDGYTF
TGTGCCAGCTCACCACAATTGGGACGAGGCGATGGCTACACCTTC
>TRBV7-2|-|TRBJ2-3|TRBD2
CASSEHIGTSGGATDTQYF
TGTGCCAGCAGCGAACATATAGGGACTAGCGGGGGGGCCACAGATACGCAGTATTTT
>TRBV19|-|TRBJ2-5|-
CASGDAWETQYF
TGTGCCTCGGGTGACGCTTGGGAGACCCAGTACTTC
>TRBV9|-|TRBJ2-3|-
CASSVDSAQYF
TGTGCCAGCAGCGTAGACTCGGCGCAGTATTTT
>TRBV18|-|TRBJ1-4|-
CASSPPNTPKGELFF
TGTGCCAGCTCACCGCCCAACACCCCGAAAGGGGAACTGTTTTTT
>TRBV6-5|once|TRBJ2-5|-
CASSFRLEETQYF
TGTGCCAGCAGTTTCCGACTAGAAGAGACCCAGTACTTC
>TRBV5-1|once|TRBJ2-7|-
CASSRGSYEQYF
TGCGCCAGCAGCCGGGGGTCCTACGAGCAGTACTTC
>TRBV28|once|TRBJ2-7|TRBD1
CASSLTGETYEQYF
TGTGCCAGCAGTCTGACAGGGGAAACCTACGAGCAGTACTTC
>TRBV28|-|TRBJ1-5|TRBD1
CASAFTTGGWDSNQPQHF
TGTGCCAGCGCCTTCACAACAGGGGGTTGGGATAGCAATCAGCCCCAGCATTTT
>TRBV29-1|-|TRBJ2-7|-
CSVLGGGGYEQYF
TGCAGCGTCTTAGGGGGGGGTGGTTACGAGCAGTACTTC
>TRBV4-2|-|TRBJ1-6|-
CASSQSRESFSSSYNSPLHF
TGTGCCAGCAGCCAATCCAGGGAATCCTTCTCTAGCTCCTATAATTCACCCCTCCACTTT
>TRBV5-1|-|TRBJ2-7|-
CASRTEISYEQYF
TGCGCCAGCCGGACAGAAATCTCCTACGAGCAGTACTTC
>TRBV7-6|-|TRBJ2-7|TRBD1
CASSTWDRAYEQYF
TGTGCCAGCAGCACCTGGGACAGGGCCTACGAGCAGTACTTC
>TRBV2|-|TRBJ1-6|-
CASSGVLGGNSPLHF
TGTGCCAGCAGTGGGGTTTTGGGGGGGAATTCACCCCTCCACTTT
>TRBV11-3|-|TRBJ2-7|-
CASSLGDYEQYF
TGTGCCAGCAGCTTGGGAGATTACGAGCAGTACTTC
>TRBV2|once|TRBJ2-5|-
CASSESAGSLQETQYF
TGTGCCAGCAGTGAATCGGCGGGGAGCTTACAAGAGACCCAGTACTTC
>TRBV6-4|once|TRBJ2-3|-
CASSAGVASDTQYF
TGTGCCAGCAGTGCCGGGGTAGCGTCAGATACGCAGTATTTT
>TRBV7-9|-|TRBJ2-1|TRBD2
CASSLGTSGVSYNEQFF
TGTGCCAGCAGCTTAGGAACGAGCGGGGTTTCCTACAATGAGCAGTTCTTC
>TRBV6-5|-|TRBJ1-1|-
CASSYGPNTEAFF
TGTGCCAGCAGTTATGGCCCGAACACTGAAGCTTTCTTT
>TRBV7-8|-|TRBJ2-2|-
CASSSLSGTGNTGELFF
TGTGCCAGCAGCTCCCTATCCGGGACGGGGAACACCGGGGAGCTGTTTTTT
>TRBV5-4|few|TRBJ1-1|-
CASSWGAGNTEAFF
TGTGCCAGCAGCTGGGGGGCCGGGAACACTGAAGCTTTCTTT
>TRBV10-3|-|TRBJ1-3|-
CAISDSRTEASGNTIYF
TGTGCCATCAGTGACTCCAGGACAGAAGCCTCTGGAAACACCATATATTTT
>TRBV7-2|-|TRBJ1-2|TRBD1
CASSTRTGRNLGYTF
TGTGCCAGCAGCACACGGACAGGGCGTAATCTTGGCTACACCTTC
>TRBV5-4|-|TRBJ1-1|-
CASSPGTSGIFEAFF
TGTGCCAGCAGCCCCGGGACCAGCGGAATCTTTGAAGCTTTCTTT
>TRBV4-1|once|TRBJ2-7|TRBD2
CASSQDPFGGRSYEQYF
TGCGCCAGCAGCCAAGACCCCTTCGGGGGGAGGTCCTACGAGCAGTACTTC
>TRBV5-8|-|TRBJ2-1|-
CASSFWGGRYPEQFF
TGTGCCAGCAGCTTTTGGGGGGGCCGATATCCTGAGCAGTTCTTC
>TRBV19|-|TRBJ1-1|TRBD1
CASSRARSGTANTEAFF
TGTGCCAGTAGTAGAGCCCGATCCGGGACAGCGAACACTGAAGCTTTCTTT
>TRBV14|-|TRBJ1-1|-
CASSQEGVSTEAFF
TGTGCCAGCAGCCAAGAAGGGGTCTCCACTGAAGCTTTCTTT
>TRBV7-2|-|TRBJ2-1|TRBD1
CASSLGGTGFYEQFF
TGTGCCAGCAGCTTAGGGGGGACAGGGTTCTATGAGCAGTTCTTC
>TRBV19|few|TRBJ2-7|-
CASRGPLYLWVYEQYF
TGTGCCAGTAGGGGGCCTCTCTATCTATGGGTCTACGAGCAGTACTTC
>TRBV4-1|once|TRBJ1-2|-
CASSQDDSQSYGYTF
TGCGCCAGCAGCCAAGATGATAGTCAGTCCTATGGCTACACCTTC
>TRBV5-5|-|TRBJ2-2|-
CASSSLGDSTGELFF
TGTGCCAGCAGCTCGTTGGGCGACTCCACCGGGGAGCTGTTTTTT
>TRBV5-4|-|TRBJ2-5|-
CASSFNQETQYF
TGTGCCAGCAGCTTCAACCAAGAGACCCAGTACTTC
>TRBV9|-|TRBJ1-2|-
CASSVLDRPYGYTF
TGTGCCAGCAGCGTACTTGACAGGCCCTATGGCTACACCTTC
>TRBV7-9|-|TRBJ1-1|-
CASQEVGDTEAFF
TGTGCCAGCCAGGAGGTAGGAGACACTGAAGCTTTCTTT
>TRBV11-2|-|TRBJ2-7|-
CASSLGNSFYEQYF
TGTGCCAGCAGCTTGGGGAACAGTTTCTACGAGCAGTACTTC
>TRBV7-2|-|TRBJ2-5|-
CASSSEETQYF
TGTGCCAGCAGCTCAGAGGAGACCCAGTACTTC
>TRBV4-1|-|TRBJ1-6|TRBD1
CASSQDSTGSSYNSPLHF
TGCGCCAGCAGCCAAGACTCGACAGGGAGCTCCTATAATTCACCCCTCCACTTT
>TRBV23-1|few|TRBJ1-6|-
CASSQYGGYNSPLHF
TGCGCCAGCAGTCAATACGGGGGTTATAATTCACCCCTCCACTTT
>TRBV10-2|-|TRBJ2-2|TRBD2
CASRDPSGGADTGELFF
TGCGCCAGCAGGGACCCAAGCGGGGGGGCCGACACCGGGGAGCTGTTTTTT
>TRBV11-3|-|TRBJ2-1|-
CASSLRFGSSYNEQFF
TGTGCCAGCAGCTTACGGTTCGGGAGCTCCTACAATGAGCAGTTCTTC
>TRBV2|-|TRBJ2-3|TRBD1
CASDGTATDTQYF
TGTGCCAGCGATGGGACAGCCACAGATACGCAGTATTTT
>TRBV5-6|-|TRBJ1-5|TRBD1
CASSVNTGGRGSQPQHF
TGTGCCAGCAGCGTAAATACAGGGGGCAGGGGATCTCAGCCCCAGCATTTT
>TRBV27|-|TRBJ1-5|TRBD1
CASSFQGAGNQPQHF
TGTGCCAGCAGTTTTCAGGGGGCGGGCAATCAGCCCCAGCATTTT
>TRBV6-5|-|TRBJ1-1|-
CASSPPHGNTEAFF
TGTGCCAGCAGTCCGCCCCACGGGAACACTGAAGCTTTCTTT
>TRBV18|-|TRBJ2-1|TRBD1
CASSPLIHRGNNEQFF
TGTGCCAGCTCACCACTAATTCACAGGGGGAACAATGAGCAGTTCTTC
>TRBV25-1|few|TRBJ1-1|-
CASSELRREGRAFF
TGTGCCAGCAGTGAATTAAGGAGGGAGGGTCGGGCTTTCTTT
>TRBV2|-|TRBJ1-6|TRBD1
CASRDRSNSPLHF
TGTGCCAGCAGGGACAGGTCAAATTCACCCCTCCACTTT
>TRBV29-1|few|TRBJ1-2|-
CSVRGDYGYTF
TGCAGCGTCAGGGGCGACTATGGCTACACCTTC
>TRBV5-1|-|TRBJ2-2|TRBD1
CASSFGTGGANTGELFF
TGCGCCAGCAGCTTCGGGACAGGGGGCGCGAACACCGGGGAGCTGTTTTTT
>TRBV18|-|TRBJ1-1|TRBD1
CASSRDSKNTEAFF
TGTGCCAGCTCACGGGACAGCAAGAACACTGAAGCTTTCTTT
>TRBV7-3|-|TRBJ2-1|TRBD2
CASSLTPGGHAEQFF
TGTGCCAGCAGCTTAACCCCGGGGGGGCATGCTGAGCAGTTCTTC